These 23 T cell receptor beta chains were sequenced from one sample in a study of blood T cell repertoires in COVID-19. The method was immunoSEQ multiplex PCR; TCRdb's version includes in-frame clones alone and lacks a portion of them. Among about 97,000 clones listed, 85% were seen once. Specimen: peripheral blood. These TCRs come from a woman aged 70-85 years with active or convalescent COVID-19.

A few counts support this clone. The chain couples TRBV7-6 to TRBJ2-7; 12 bases are shared with TRBD2. This CDR3 spans 15 amino acids. The V segment lost 2 bases and the J segment 4 bases; nucleotides outside the gene matches: 3. Germline values: CDR1 SGHVS, CDR2 FNYEAQ. CDR3 loop: CASSLRTSGAYEQYF. The CDR3 DNA reads TGTGCCAGCAGCTTAAGGACTAGCGGGGCTTACGAGCAGTACTTC.

This rearrangement joins TRBV5-5 to TRBJ2-7, with TRBD1 as a possible D gene (5 bases). V lost 0 bases to trimming and J lost 6 bases, with 10 bases between them. Germline V gene lookup returns CDR1 SGHKS and CDR2 YYEKEE (reference sequence). This CDR3 has 13 amino acids. CDR3 protein: CASSLAGFGEQYF. CDR3 bases: TGTGCCAGCAGCTTGGCAGGGTTTGGCGAGCAGTACTTC.

The V gene is TRBV15, the J gene TRBJ2-1; 13 bases are a match to TRBD2. The CDR3 has 15 residues. The V segment lost 6 bases and the J segment 8 bases; nucleotides outside the gene matches: 7. Looked up from germline, CDR1 is LNHNV and CDR2 is YYDKDF (reference sequence). CDR3 nucleotide sequence: TGTGCCACCAGTCCGAGGACTAGCGGGGGTGATGAGCAGTTCTTC. Amino acid sequence: CATSPRTSGGDEQFF.

The chain employs TRBV20-1 and TRBJ2-7; 10 bases agree with TRBD2. The J segment lost 3 bases and the V segment lost 3 bases, leaving 14 bases of the junction unmatched. The germline gives CDR1 DFQATT, CDR2 SNEGSKA (reference sequence). The CDR3 is made up of 17 amino acids. The CDR3 region is CSASSHGRTSGLYEQYF. The CDR3 bases are TGCAGTGCTAGTAGCCACGGTCGGACTAGCGGCCTCTACGAGCAGTACTTC.

V is TRBV4-3 and J is TRBJ2-1, with D perhaps matching TRBD2 (6 bases). Germline V gives CDR1 LGHNA, CDR2 YSLEER. V was pared by 0 bases and J by 7 bases, with 16 bases between. This CDR3 comprises 16 residues. CDR3 DNA sequence: TGCGCCAGCAGCCAAGATCCCCGGCTAGCGCCTAATGAGCAGTTCTTC. Its protein product is CASSQDPRLAPNEQFF.

V gene TRBV5-1 combines with J gene TRBJ2-3, with D possibly matching TRBD2 (8 bases). The CDR3 length is 15 residues. The V gene's germline CDR1 is SGHRS and CDR2 YFSETQ. Trimming left V 5 bases short and J 6 bases short, with 19 bases between. The DNA for the CDR3 is TGCGCCAGCAGACGGTCACTAGCGGACAGGGATACGCAGTATTTT. Amino acids: CASRRSLADRDTQYF.

This sequence joins TRBV4-3 and TRBJ1-3, with D unclear. V was shortened by 0 bases and J by 0 bases, with 9 bases between the two germline ends. The CDR3 spans 16 residues. Germline-derived CDR1 and CDR2 are LGHNA and YSLEER. In DNA, the CDR3 is TGCGCCAGCAGCCAAGATCCCCAGTACTCTGGAAACACCATATATTTT. This translates into CASSQDPQYSGNTIYF.

CDR3 nucleotides: TGTGCCAGCAGCCAAGATTGGCTAGCGGGGGGGGGTGAGCAGTTCTTC. Protein sequence: CASSQDWLAGGGEQFF. The chain joins TRBV4-2 to TRBJ2-1; 12 bases match TRBD2. Trimming took 0 bases from V and 9 from J; bases not matched to a gene: 6. The V gene's germline CDR1 is LGHNA and CDR2 YNFKEQ. The CDR3 has 16 amino acids.

The chain couples TRBV11-3 to TRBJ2-2; 13 bases line up with TRBD2. CDR3 length equals 19 residues. Germline V gene lookup returns CDR1 SGHNT and CDR2 YENEEA. After removal of 5 bases from V and 7 bases from J, the junction contained 16 bases not matched to a gene. The CDR3 DNA sequence: TGTGCCAGCAGCCCCGCCTGGACTAGCGGGAGTAAAAAATTCGGGGAGCTGTTTTTT. Residues: CASSPAWTSGSKKFGELFF.

V usage is TRBV6-4 and J usage is TRBJ2-1; 9 bases are shared with TRBD1. CDR1 is MRHNA and CDR2 is SNTAGT in the germline V gene. This CDR3 contains 15 residues. V was pared by 3 bases and J by 9 bases, with 9 bases of the junction left unmatched. CDR3 in DNA: TGTGCCAGCAGTGAAGTAGGACAGGGGATGGGTGAGCAGTTCTTC. It codes for CASSEVGQGMGEQFF.

The rearrangement links TRBV4-2 to TRBJ2-5; the D gene is possibly TRBD2 (5 bases). This CDR3 region has 15 residues. V lost 0 bases and J 4 bases, leaving 12 bases between the germline ends. Germline lookup yields CDR1 LGHNA and CDR2 YNFKEQ. The DNA of the CDR3 is TGTGCCAGCAGCCAAGATTTGTCCGGGATAGAGACCCAGTACTTC. As protein: CASSQDLSGIETQYF.

Here the CDR3 reads CAWSVGTEETQYF. CDR3 bases: TGTGCCTGGAGTGTCGGGACAGAAGAGACCCAGTACTTC. The V call is TRBV30, the J call TRBJ2-5; 7 positions agree with TRBD1. J gave up 3 bases and V 0 bases, and 1 base lay outside the gene matches. Germline CDR1 GTSNPN, CDR2 SVGIG (reference sequence). The length of the CDR3 is 13 residues.

V and J are TRBV28 and TRBJ1-4; TRBD1 might be the D (5 bases). The V gene lost 5 bases and the J gene lost 1 base, with 8 bases spanning the gap. There are 14 residues in the CDR3. Germline V gene data show CDR1 as MDHEN and CDR2 as SYDVKM. The chain's CDR3 is CASSVTGTNEKLFF. The CDR3 coding sequence is TGTGCCAGCAGTGTAACAGGAACTAATGAAAAACTGTTTTTT.

The V call is TRBV19, the J call TRBJ1-2, with unresolved D. The CDR3 is 16 residues long. V dropped 4 bases and J dropped 6 bases, with 21 bases sitting between them. The germline V gene has CDR1 LNHDA and CDR2 SQIVND (reference sequence). Here the CDR3 DNA reads TGTGCCAGTAGTACCCGACAAGTAAGAGTTGTCAATGGCTACACCTTC. Translating it yields CASSTRQVRVVNGYTF. Full variable domain (outside the CDR3, taken from reference TRBV19 and TRBJ1-2): DGGITQSPKYLFRKEGQNVTLSCEQNLNHDAMYWYRQDPGQGLRLIYYSQIVNDFQKGDIAEGYSVSREKKESFPLTVTSAQKNPTAFYLCASSTRQVRVVNGYTFGSGTRLTVV.

The table lists this clone with a count of one. The chain is built from TRBV6-2 or TRBV6-3 and TRBJ2-2, with TRBD1 identical over 7 bases. There are 16 residues in the CDR3. From germline, CDR1 is MNHEY and CDR2 SVGEGT. V trimming: 0 bases; J trimming: 6 bases; junction bases outside the gene matches: 7. CDR3 sequence reads: CASSYSIDRAAGELFF. DNA for the CDR3: TGTGCCAGCAGTTACTCGATAGACAGGGCGGCCGGGGAGCTGTTTTTT.

This clone was found once. The rearrangement joins TRBV9 to TRBJ1-1, with D possibly being TRBD1 (5 bases). The CDR3 length is 14 residues. Germline V gene sequence: CDR1 SGDLS, CDR2 YYNGEE. V was clipped by 2 bases and J by 5 bases, with 13 bases between them. The CDR3 DNA sequence: TGTGCCAGCAGCGTCGGGGGAGGTGGGACTGAAGCTTTCTTT. Translated, it gives CASSVGGGGTEAFF. Drawing the rest from reference TRBV9 and TRBJ1-1, the complete variable domain is DSGVTQTPKHLITATGQRVTLRCSPRSGDLSVYWYQQSLDQGLQFLIQYYNGEERAKGNILERFSAQQFPDLHSELNLSSLELGDSALYFCASSVGGGGTEAFFGQGTRLTVV.

The chain couples TRBV4-1 to TRBJ1-1; 9 bases line up with TRBD1. CDR1 and CDR2 from the germline V gene are MGHRA and YSYEKL. With 5 bases clipped from V and 1 base from J, the junction kept 11 bases outside the gene matches. The CDR3 runs 17 residues. This CDR3 reads CASSKPGQGKGNTEAFF. CDR3 nucleotides: TGCGCCAGCAGCAAACCGGGACAGGGAAAAGGGAACACTGAAGCTTTCTTT.

This rearrangement joins TRBV2 to TRBJ2-1; 8 positions agree with TRBD1. The V gene's germline CDR1 is SNHLY and CDR2 FYNNEI. The CDR3 sequence is 16 residues long. With 6 bases clipped from V and 5 bases from J, the junction kept 12 bases outside the gene matches. DNA of the CDR3: TGTGCCAGCAGGGGACTCGACAGGGGAACGAACAATGAGCAGTTCTTC. Translated, it gives CASRGLDRGTNNEQFF.

The genes are TRBV3-1 (or the pseudogene TRBV3-2) and TRBJ2-7; 8 positions match TRBD1. V dropped 1 base and J dropped 5; count of bases not matched to a gene: 10. The CDR3 consists of 16 residues. The germline CDR1 and CDR2 sequences are LGHDT and YNNKEL (reference sequence). As DNA, the CDR3 is TGTGCCAGCAGCCAAGGACAGGGGTTAATAATACACGAGCAGTACTTC. Amino acid sequence: CASSQGQGLIIHEQYF.

V gene TRBV30 combines with J gene TRBJ2-7; 7 bases agree with TRBD1. V trimming: 3 bases; J trimming: 6 bases; junction bases outside the gene matches: 2. The CDR3 loop spans 11 amino acids. CDR1 and CDR2 from the germline V gene are GTSNPN and SVGIG (reference sequence). CDR3 DNA sequence: TGTGCCTGGAGCAGGGGGAGCGAGCAGTACTTC. This codes for CAWSRGSEQYF.

The CDR3 region is CASGPRDRGIGEQYF. The DNA for the CDR3 is TGTGCCAGCGGTCCCCGGGACAGGGGGATAGGCGAGCAGTACTTC. This chain connects TRBV2 to TRBJ2-7; 11 bases map to TRBD1. This CDR3 has 15 residues. With 8 bases clipped from V and 6 bases from J, the junction kept 12 bases outside the gene matches. CDR1 SNHLY and CDR2 FYNNEI come from the germline V gene.

The genes are TRBV13 and TRBJ2-7; D may be TRBD1 (6 bases). The CDR3 is made up of 14 amino acids. Germline lookup yields CDR1 PRHDT and CDR2 FYEKMQ (reference sequence). Between the trimmed V and J ends, which lost 1 base and 5 bases, there was a span of 12 bases. The CDR3 DNA reads TGTGCCAGCAGCTTAGTTGGGGGCGTCAACGAGCAGTACTTC. Encoded protein: CASSLVGGVNEQYF.

The CDR3 sequence: CASSLRGRGEGNSPLHF. Written as DNA, the CDR3 is TGTGCCAGCAGCTTAAGGGGCAGGGGAGAGGGTAATTCACCCCTCCACTTT. This chain joins TRBV7-3 and TRBJ1-6, with D tentatively TRBD1 (6 bases). This CDR3 has 17 residues. Per the germline V gene, CDR1 is SGHTA and CDR2 is FQGTGA. Trimming stripped 1 base from V and 6 bases from J, with 16 bases between.